This T cell receptor (beta chain) was obtained from a study of graft-versus-host responses after intestinal transplantation. Findings and caveats of the study: The recipient marrow held GvH clones, and some of them showed up first in ileum or blood.

This clone was counted between two and nine times. CDR1 and CDR2 from the germline V gene are SGHNT and YYREEE (reference sequence). Trimming at V came to 4 bases and at J to 5 bases, leaving 6 bases not matched to a gene. The CDR3 contains 15 residues. Profiling relied on immunoSEQ multiplex PCR, and the TCRdb table lists in-frame clones only, not all of them. The sample holds some 14,000 clones; around a third are singletons and the top ten take 4.5% to 6%. This receptor was taken from a human patient who received an intestinal transplant. The rearrangement uses TRBV5-4 and TRBJ2-7; TRBD2 aligns across 13 bases. The material sequenced was alloreactive CD4+ T cells from a mixed lymphocyte reaction culture, taken before intestinal transplant. Noted subset: CFSE-low proliferating T cells sorted from approximately 6-day pre-transplant mixed lymphocyte reaction (GvH or HvG direction). As DNA, the CDR3 is TGTGCCAGCAGCCCCACTAGCGGGAGGGCCCACGAGCAGTACTTC. Its protein product is CASSPTSGRAHEQYF.